The next 9 T cell receptor beta chains were all read from a single sample in a study of Graves' ophthalmopathy and Graves' hyperthyroidism. Amplification of TCR beta CDR3 regions used RNA transcripts. HTBI-primed first-round RT-PCR preceded second-round multiplex PCR. Via MiXCR, TCRdb re-called the multiplex PCR reads, giving one row per CDR3 protein. The table includes 650,000 to 900,000 distinct CDR3 sequences, roughly 40% detected once. Sequenced sample: peripheral blood. These receptors originate from an adult man with Graves' ophthalmopathy.

The V and J genes are TRBV7-9 and TRBJ2-5, with D uncertain. The CDR3 runs to 14 residues. The germline V gene has CDR1 SEHNR and CDR2 FQNEAQ (reference sequence). Trimming removed 3 bases at V and 2 bases at J, with 10 bases between. The CDR3 loop is CASSLGLQQETQYF. CDR3 coding DNA: TGTGCCAGCAGCTTGGGCCTTCAGCAAGAGACCCAGTACTTC.

This clonotype was counted many times. V is TRBV29-1 and J is TRBJ2-7, with TRBD1 matching over 8 bases. J lost 7 bases, V lost 7 bases, and 12 bases had no gene match. The CDR3 runs to 13 residues. Germline CDR1 and CDR2: SQVTM and ANQGSEA. CDR3 loop: CSGKDREVGEQYF. The CDR3 coding sequence is TGCAGCGGAAAGGACAGGGAGGTTGGTGAGCAGTACTTC.

Many counts were recorded for this clonotype. A junction end diverges from the germline sequence, so it may reflect a read error. The chain links TRBV13 to TRBJ1-6; D ambiguous. Per the germline V gene, CDR1 is PRHDT and CDR2 is FYEKMQ (reference sequence). The CDR3 covers 13 residues. The CDR3 region has the DNA TGTGCCAGCAGCTCCCCTCTCCGGGCCAGGCTCGACTTT. Its protein product is CASSSPLRARLDF. Filled out from reference TRBV13 and TRBJ1-6, the complete variable domain reads AAGVIQSPRHLIKEKRETATLKCYPIPRHDTVYWYQQGPGQDPQFLISFYEKMQSDKGSIPDRFSAQQFSDYHSELNMSSLELGDSALYFCASSSPLRARLDFGNGTRLTVT.

This sequence joins TRBV28 and TRBJ1-1; D may be TRBD1 (6 bases). Trimming shortened V by 5 bases and J by 5 bases, and 21 bases separated the two germline ends. The germline CDR1 and CDR2 sequences are MDHEN and SYDVKM. CDR3 length equals 16 residues. CDR3 sequence (DNA): TGTGCCAGCAGTCCCCCCTTGAACGGGAGGGGGACTGAAGCTTTCTTT. Its translation is CASSPPLNGRGTEAFF. Supplemented by reference TRBV28 and TRBJ1-1, the full variable domain reads DVKVTQSSRYLVKRTGEKVFLECVQDMDHENMFWYRQDPGLGLRLIYFSYDVKMKEKGDIPEGYSVSREKKERFSLILESASTNQTSMYLCASSPPLNGRGTEAFFGQGTRLTVV.

The chain joins TRBV29-1 to TRBJ1-3, with 9 bases that match TRBD1. The CDR3 extends over 15 amino acids. The germline gives CDR1 SQVTM, CDR2 ANQGSEA. Unmatched junction bases numbered 6, after V lost 6 bases and J lost 0 bases. Here the CDR3 reads CSVLTGGISGNTIYF. DNA for the CDR3: TGCAGCGTCCTGACAGGGGGGATCTCTGGAAACACCATATATTTT.

The V gene is TRBV10-3, the J gene TRBJ2-5; D is unresolved. With the DNA end fitting TRBJ2-7 better, the J assignment may be wrong. CDR1 and CDR2 from the germline V gene are ENHRY and SYGVKD. There are 14 residues in the CDR3. The CDR3 region is CAISESAVTYEQYF. The DNA of the CDR3 is TGTGCCATCAGTGAGTCGGCGGTTACCTACGAGCAGTACTTC.

This clonotype was counted many times. This rearrangement joins TRBV29-1 to TRBJ1-1; TRBD1 matches 10 bases. V was pared by 5 bases and J by 3 bases, with 6 bases of the junction left unmatched. CDR1 and CDR2 from the germline V gene are SQVTM and ANQGSEA. The CDR3 length is 14 residues. The CDR3: CSVRTGGLDTEAFF. In nucleotides, the CDR3 is TGCAGCGTTCGGACAGGGGGTTTGGACACTGAAGCTTTCTTT.

This clonotype turned up a few times. The chain has TRBV7-9 and TRBJ2-5; D unclear. This CDR3 has 16 residues. CDR1 and CDR2 from the germline V gene are SEHNR and FQNEAQ (reference sequence). The V end was cut by 5 bases, the J end by 5 bases, with 21 bases between. The DNA for the CDR3 is TGTGCCAGCAGCAAAAGCTTGGTGGAATTCTGGGAGACCCAGTACTTC. This codes for CASSKSLVEFWETQYF.

V usage is TRBV11-2 and J usage is TRBJ1-2, with 7 bases that match TRBD1. Germline V gives CDR1 SGHAT, CDR2 FQNNGV. The J segment lost 4 bases and the V segment lost 6 bases, leaving 5 bases of the junction unmatched. The CDR3 runs to 13 residues. This chain's CDR3 is CASRGQLPYGYTF. The DNA of the CDR3 is TGTGCCAGCAGGGGACAGTTGCCCTATGGCTACACCTTC.